The rows below give T cell receptor beta chains drawn from one sample of a study of blood T cell repertoires in COVID-19. The table came from immunoSEQ multiplex PCR; TCRdb's copy has only in-frame clones and leaves some out. The sample contains 250,000 or so clones, 70% to 90% of which appear only once. Sequencing was done on a sample of PBMCs or T cells enriched from blood (not recorded which). These receptors came from a woman between 45 and 65 years old who had recovered from COVID-19. The CDR3 runs from the conserved cysteine through the conserved F or W. D genes are given only for firm matches. Size tells how often a clone was seen (once, few, many) or the class of an expanded clone, and some rows leave it out.

>.|TRBJ2-1|.|TRBV6-5
CASSWGTFNEQFF
TGTGCCAGCAGTTGGGGGACTTTCAATGAGCAGTTCTTC
>.|TRBJ2-7|TRBD2|TRBV27
CASRLAGEYWNF
TGTGCCAGCAGACTAGCGGGAGAGTATTGGAACTTC
>once|TRBJ2-7|.|TRBV28
CASNELNDEQYF
TGTGCCAGCAACGAGCTCAACGACGAGCAGTACTTC
>.|TRBJ1-2|.|TRBV20-1
CSAGDRFYGYTF
TGCAGTGCTGGTGACAGGTTCTATGGCTACACCTTC
>.|TRBJ2-2|.|TRBV3-1/TRBV3-2
CASSQGRTWTGELFF
TGTGCCAGCAGCCAAGGGAGGACGTGGACCGGGGAGCTGTTTTTT
>.|TRBJ2-7|.|TRBV7-9
CASSPVRLPRGGSEQYF
TGTGCCAGCAGCCCAGTAAGGTTACCTCGGGGTGGTAGCGAGCAGTACTTC
>.|TRBJ2-2|.|TRBV9
CASSGTQVTGELFF
TGTGCCAGCAGCGGAACACAGGTTACCGGGGAGCTGTTTTTT
>.|TRBJ1-5|TRBD1|TRBV28
CASSLLGQINQPQHF
TGTGCCAGCAGTTTATTGGGACAGATCAATCAGCCCCAGCATTTT
>.|TRBJ2-3|TRBD2|TRBV27
CASSLGGGGTDTQYF
TGTGCCAGCAGCCTTGGGGGGGGAGGCACAGATACGCAGTATTTT
>once|TRBJ2-3|TRBD1|TRBV11-2
CASSWGGTGSPDTQYF
TGTGCCAGCAGCTGGGGGGGGACAGGGTCCCCAGATACGCAGTATTTT
>.|TRBJ1-4|TRBD1|TRBV19
CASSKWVDRGRLATNEKLFF
TGTGCCAGTAGTAAGTGGGTGGACAGGGGGCGACTTGCAACTAATGAAAAACTGTTTTTT
>.|TRBJ1-6|.|TRBV6-5
CASRPVEISPLHF
TGTGCCAGCAGGCCGGTGGAGATCTCACCCCTCCACTTT
>.|TRBJ2-7|TRBD2|TRBV11-3
CASSFSGPSYEQYF
TGTGCCAGCAGCTTTAGCGGGCCCTCCTACGAGCAGTACTTC
>.|TRBJ2-3|.|TRBV28
CASSPRGIMLTDTQYF
TGTGCCAGCAGTCCCCGAGGGATCATGCTCACAGATACGCAGTATTTT
>.|TRBJ1-1|.|TRBV27
CASSPAGGRYTEAFF
TGTGCCAGCAGTCCAGCGGGGGGGCGGTACACTGAAGCTTTCTTT
>.|TRBJ2-7|TRBD1|TRBV18
CASSQTGGRPYEQYF
TGTGCCAGCTCACAGACAGGGGGCAGACCCTACGAGCAGTACTTC
>.|TRBJ2-2|TRBD1|TRBV6-5
CASRQGSDTGELFF
TGTGCCAGCAGACAGGGGTCGGACACCGGGGAGCTGTTTTTT
>.|TRBJ2-3|.|TRBV5-1
CASSLERRTDTQYF
TGCGCCAGCAGCTTAGAGCGCCGCACAGATACGCAGTATTTT
>.|TRBJ2-5|TRBD2|TRBV5-1
CASSPDGGAGLWTQYF
TGCGCCAGCAGCCCAGACGGCGGAGCGGGGCTTTGGACCCAGTACTTC
>.|TRBJ2-7|TRBD1|TRBV5-1
CASSLGGTGGFSYEQYF
TGCGCCAGCAGCTTGGGGGGCACAGGGGGCTTTTCCTACGAGCAGTACTTC
>.|TRBJ1-6|.|TRBV7-2
CASSSRGALHF
TGTGCCAGCAGCTCCCGGGGGGCCCTCCACTTT
>.|TRBJ1-1|TRBD1|TRBV18
CASSPPNTGGAEAFF
TGTGCCAGCTCACCACCCAACACAGGGGGCGCTGAAGCTTTCTTT
>.|TRBJ2-7|TRBD1|TRBV12-3/TRBV12-4
CATSGTGGYEQYF
TGTGCCACCTCCGGGACAGGTGGTTACGAGCAGTACTTC
>once|TRBJ1-2|.|TRBV9
CASSASGVDYGYTF
TGTGCCAGCAGCGCCAGCGGGGTGGACTATGGCTACACCTTC
>.|TRBJ2-5|TRBD2|TRBV5-1
CASSPGGTDETQYF
TGCGCCAGCAGCCCGGGGGGGACCGACGAGACCCAGTACTTC
>.|TRBJ1-1|TRBD1|TRBV9
CASSVAGQGAGTEAFF
TGTGCCAGCAGCGTAGCCGGACAGGGGGCCGGCACTGAAGCTTTCTTT
>.|TRBJ2-2|.|TRBV2
CASKLASNTGELFF
TGTGCCAGCAAACTAGCCTCGAACACCGGGGAGCTGTTTTTT
>.|TRBJ2-3|.|TRBV28
CASSLQGTDTQYF
TGTGCCAGCAGTTTGCAGGGGACAGATACGCAGTATTTT
>.|TRBJ2-1|.|TRBV24-1
CATSDSAQYNEQFF
TGTGCCACCAGTGATTCCGCCCAGTACAATGAGCAGTTCTTC
>.|TRBJ2-7|.|TRBV4-1
CASSPEWSGNYEQYF
TGCGCCAGCAGCCCGGAGTGGTCCGGGAACTACGAGCAGTACTTC
>.|TRBJ2-2|TRBD2|TRBV29-1
CSVRGDTGELFF
TGCAGCGTTCGGGGGGACACCGGGGAGCTGTTTTTT
>.|TRBJ1-1|.|TRBV28
CASSHPSWDIHLKNTEAFF
TGTGCCAGCAGTCACCCTTCCTGGGACATCCACCTCAAGAACACTGAAGCTTTCTTT
>.|TRBJ2-1|.|TRBV5-1
CASSLPESGAGQFF
TGCGCCAGCAGCTTACCCGAATCGGGAGCGGGGCAGTTCTTC
>.|TRBJ1-2|.|TRBV28
CASSIPQGIEDYGYTF
TGTGCCAGCAGTATCCCTCAGGGGATAGAGGACTATGGCTACACCTTC
>.|TRBJ2-7|.|TRBV12-3/TRBV12-4
CASTIDRGYEQYF
TGTGCCAGCACTATCGATAGGGGCTACGAGCAGTACTTC
>.|TRBJ1-1|.|TRBV19
CASSPVRGNTEAFF
TGTGCCAGTAGTCCCGTAAGGGGGAACACTGAAGCTTTCTTT
>.|TRBJ1-6|.|TRBV30
CAWSQAGAGDRSPLHF
TGTGCCTGGAGTCAGGCCGGGGCGGGGGACCGTTCACCCCTCCACTTT
>.|TRBJ2-7|.|TRBV6-5
CASRTWESYEQYF
TGTGCCAGCAGAACCTGGGAGTCCTACGAGCAGTACTTC
>.|TRBJ1-1|.|TRBV6-4
CASSATGNTEAFF
TGTGCCAGCAGTGCAACGGGGAACACTGAAGCTTTCTTT
>.|TRBJ2-5|TRBD2|TRBV28
CASSSDSGLAGAGAQETQYF
TGTGCCAGCAGTTCCGATTCGGGACTAGCGGGAGCGGGGGCCCAAGAGACCCAGTACTTC
>.|TRBJ2-1|TRBD2|TRBV4-1
CASSQRALAGGRFNEQFF
TGCGCCAGCAGCCAACGAGCCTTAGCGGGAGGGAGATTCAATGAGCAGTTCTTC
>once|TRBJ1-2|.|TRBV6-1
CASSEATGPWGYTF
TGTGCCAGCAGTGAAGCGACAGGCCCCTGGGGCTACACCTTC
>.|TRBJ2-3|TRBD1|TRBV3-1/TRBV3-2
CASSRVGQGVSTDTQYF
TGTGCCAGCAGCCGAGTGGGACAGGGGGTTAGCACAGATACGCAGTATTTT
>.|TRBJ2-7|TRBD1|TRBV7-9
CASSIPGQGTYEQYF
TGTGCCAGCAGCATTCCGGGACAGGGTACCTACGAGCAGTACTTC
>.|TRBJ1-1|.|TRBV6-5
CASKSSLVTATEAFF
TGTGCCAGCAAATCCTCTTTGGTAACAGCTACTGAAGCTTTCTTT
>.|TRBJ2-5|.|TRBV30
CASGRFQETQYF
TGTGCCTCGGGACGGTTTCAAGAGACCCAGTACTTC
>few|TRBJ2-7|.|TRBV6-1
CASSERLDHEQYF
TGTGCCAGCAGTGAGAGACTAGATCACGAGCAGTACTTC
>once|TRBJ1-6|.|TRBV27
CASSFSAGRLSSYNSPLHF
TGTGCCAGCAGTTTTTCAGCAGGGCGCCTTTCCTCCTATAATTCACCCCTCCACTTT
>.|TRBJ2-3|.|TRBV2
CASLRVATRGTDTQYF
TGTGCCAGCTTACGGGTCGCGACTAGGGGTACAGATACGCAGTATTTT
>.|TRBJ2-1|TRBD2|TRBV7-2
CASSPLGLAGYNEQFF
TGTGCCAGCAGCCCATTGGGACTAGCGGGATACAATGAGCAGTTCTTC
>.|TRBJ1-1|TRBD1|TRBV27
CASSSSRTGVNTEAFF
TGTGCCAGCAGTTCCTCTCGGACAGGGGTGAACACTGAAGCTTTCTTT
>.|TRBJ1-4|TRBD1|TRBV6-5
CASTTGTGFYEKLFF
TGTGCCAGCACCACCGGGACAGGGTTTTATGAAAAACTGTTTTTT
>.|TRBJ2-7|.|TRBV28
CASSLGAYSEQYF
TGTGCCAGCAGTTTAGGGGCGTATAGTGAGCAGTACTTC
>once|TRBJ2-5|TRBD2|TRBV30
CAWSGLAESETQYF
TGTGCCTGGAGTGGGCTAGCGGAATCAGAGACCCAGTACTTC